One sample yielded the 16 T cell receptor beta chains listed below, sequenced in a study of blood T cell repertoires in COVID-19. TCRdb keeps only in-frame clones here, not all; method: immunoSEQ multiplex PCR. The sample comprises 150,000 or so clones, approximately 88% of which are singletons, and approximately 5.3% rests with the top ten. Sequencing was performed on PBMCs or T cells enriched from blood (not recorded which). Source of these receptors: a man between 65 and 80 years old who had been exposed to COVID-19.

The V and J genes are TRBV7-8 and TRBJ2-3, with TRBD2 matching over 13 bases. The CDR3 runs 17 residues. J was trimmed by 3 bases and V by 4 bases; bases with no gene match: 7. CDR1 is SGHVS, CDR2 FQNEAQ, per germline. CDR3 residues: CASSSGLAGVSTDTQYF. As DNA, the CDR3 is TGTGCCAGCAGCTCAGGACTAGCGGGAGTATCTACAGATACGCAGTATTTT.

The chain employs TRBV6-5 and TRBJ2-5, with D possibly matching TRBD1 (6 bases). Trimming left V 0 bases short and J 5 bases short, with 7 bases between. The CDR3 loop spans 13 amino acids. The germline V gene encodes CDR1 MNHEY and CDR2 SVGAGI. The CDR3 protein is CASSYSGAETQYF. The CDR3 DNA sequence: TGTGCCAGCAGTTACTCGGGGGCCGAGACCCAGTACTTC.

The chain has TRBV29-1 and TRBJ1-2, with D unresolved. Germline loops: CDR1 SQVTM, CDR2 ANQGSEA. This CDR3 has 12 residues. V was shortened by 0 bases and J by 13 bases, with 15 bases between the two germline ends. The CDR3 nucleotides are TGCAGCGTTGAAGACGGGGAAGTAATCGGCACCTTC. It encodes CSVEDGEVIGTF.

The chain joins TRBV7-2 to TRBJ2-5; the D gene is possibly TRBD2 (5 bases). Germline V gene lookup returns CDR1 SGHTA and CDR2 FQGNSA. The CDR3 extends over 15 amino acids. Trimming removed 2 bases from V and 7 bases from J, with 17 bases in between. The CDR3 loop is CASSLTWADGRTQYF. CDR3 nucleotide sequence: TGTGCCAGCAGCTTAACGTGGGCTGATGGGAGGACCCAGTACTTC.

The CDR3 here is CASSYMRTGDGYTF. In DNA, the CDR3 is TGTGCCAGCAGTTACATGCGGACAGGGGATGGCTACACCTTC. This chain joins TRBV6-5 and TRBJ1-2, with TRBD1 identical over 9 bases. The CDR3 is 14 amino acids. With V trimmed by 2 bases and J by 6 bases, 4 bases remained unmatched. CDR1 and CDR2 from the germline V gene are MNHEY and SVGAGI.

This rearrangement joins TRBV6-5 to TRBJ2-1; TRBD2 agrees at 7 bases. V lost 6 bases to trimming and J lost 0 bases; unmatched junction nucleotides: 5. Germline values: CDR1 MNHEY, CDR2 SVGAGI. This CDR3 is built from 15 residues. In DNA form, the CDR3 reads TGTGCCAGCAGAACCGGGGGGAGCTCCTACAATGAGCAGTTCTTC. Translating gives CASRTGGSSYNEQFF.

The V and J genes are TRBV13 and TRBJ2-5; 8 positions agree with TRBD2. From germline, CDR1 is PRHDT and CDR2 FYEKMQ (reference sequence). CDR3 length equals 14 residues. V shed 5 bases, J shed 5 bases, and the junction held 7 bases outside the gene matches. CDR3 loop: CASSLRLARETQYF. CDR3 bases: TGTGCCAGCAGCCTCCGACTAGCGCGCGAGACCCAGTACTTC. Drawing the rest from reference TRBV13 and TRBJ2-5, the complete variable domain is AAGVIQSPRHLIKEKRETATLKCYPIPRHDTVYWYQQGPGQDPQFLISFYEKMQSDKGSIPDRFSAQQFSDYHSELNMSSLELGDSALYFCASSLRLARETQYFGPGTRLLVL.

This clone was seen only once. The chain has TRBV19 and TRBJ2-7; the match to TRBD2 covers 8 bases. This CDR3 spans 15 amino acids. The germline V gene has CDR1 LNHDA and CDR2 SQIVND (reference sequence). After removal of 1 base from V and 0 bases from J, the junction contained 2 bases not matched to a gene. The CDR3 spells CASSIAGTSSYEQYF. CDR3 DNA: TGTGCCAGTAGTATAGCCGGGACTAGCTCCTACGAGCAGTACTTC.

This rearrangement joins TRBV6-2 or TRBV6-3 to TRBJ2-1, with D possibly being TRBD2 (6 bases). The CDR3 totals 16 residues. Trimming pared 0 bases from V and 8 bases from J, leaving 17 bases between. Germline V CDR1 and CDR2: MNHEY, SVGEGT. In DNA, the CDR3 is TGTGCCAGCAGTTACTCGGACGGGGGTAACTTGGATGAGCAGTTCTTC. Residues: CASSYSDGGNLDEQFF.

The chain recombines TRBV28 with TRBJ1-2, with 7 positions matching TRBD1. V was clipped by 6 bases and J by 7 bases; unmatched bases: 23. The CDR3 runs to 18 residues. In germline, CDR1 is MDHEN, CDR2 SYDVKM. Here the CDR3 reads CASSPFSQGPGPRSGYTF. The CDR3 DNA follows: TGTGCCAGCAGCCCATTTTCACAGGGGCCAGGTCCCAGGAGTGGCTACACCTTC.

V and J are TRBV5-1 and TRBJ2-7; possibly TRBD2 for D (7 bases). The CDR3 is 14 residues long. The V and J ends lost 3 bases and 3 bases respectively, with 13 bases between them. Germline CDR1 is SGHRS and CDR2 is YFSETQ. CDR3 nucleotide sequence: TGCGCCAGCAGCTGGGAGGGCAGGGGCTACGAGCAGTACTTC. This gives the protein CASSWEGRGYEQYF.

The chain employs TRBV15 and TRBJ2-7; 9 bases align to TRBD1. Germline lookup yields CDR1 LNHNV and CDR2 YYDKDF (reference sequence). The CDR3 extends over 12 amino acids. V gave up 10 bases and J gave up 1 base; unmatched junction bases: 2. CDR3 residues: CAKDRGSYEQYF. CDR3 bases: TGTGCCAAGGACAGGGGTTCCTACGAGCAGTACTTC.

This rearrangement joins TRBV5-4 to TRBJ2-4; D may be TRBD1 (5 bases). The CDR3 has 11 amino acids. Germline V gene sequence: CDR1 SGHNT, CDR2 YYREEE (reference sequence). V lost 0 bases to trimming and J lost 14 bases, with 9 bases between them. The CDR3 DNA sequence: TGTGCCAGCAGCTTGGGCAGGGCAGAGTACTTC. As protein: CASSLGRAEYF.

The rearrangement uses TRBV9 and TRBJ1-2; TRBD1 aligns across 9 bases. The V segment lost 4 bases and the J segment 6 bases; nucleotides outside the gene matches: 10. Germline V gene sequence: CDR1 SGDLS, CDR2 YYNGEE. The length of the CDR3 is 15 residues. CDR3 sequence (DNA): TGTGCCAGCAGCCGCGACCACGACAGGGGGAATGGCTACACCTTC. Amino acids: CASSRDHDRGNGYTF.

This chain's CDR3 is CASSPTGAAIYTEAFF. The CDR3 coding sequence is TGTGCCAGCAGCCCTACAGGGGCTGCGATATACACTGAAGCTTTCTTT. The chain recombines TRBV3-1 (or the pseudogene TRBV3-2) with TRBJ1-1; 7 bases fit TRBD1. This CDR3 comprises 16 residues. From germline, CDR1 is LGHDT and CDR2 YNNKEL (reference sequence). The trim removed 4 bases at V and 3 bases at J, leaving 11 bases unmatched.

This clone turned up a few times. V usage is TRBV5-8 and J usage is TRBJ1-4; D is unresolved. Germline V lookup: CDR1 SGHTS, CDR2 YDEGEE. This CDR3 region has 17 residues. Trimming removed 0 bases at V and 4 bases at J, with 16 bases between. DNA for the CDR3: TGTGCCAGCAGCTTGGGTGACGGGAGGGCCGATAATGAAAAACTGTTTTTT. Translated: CASSLGDGRADNEKLFF.